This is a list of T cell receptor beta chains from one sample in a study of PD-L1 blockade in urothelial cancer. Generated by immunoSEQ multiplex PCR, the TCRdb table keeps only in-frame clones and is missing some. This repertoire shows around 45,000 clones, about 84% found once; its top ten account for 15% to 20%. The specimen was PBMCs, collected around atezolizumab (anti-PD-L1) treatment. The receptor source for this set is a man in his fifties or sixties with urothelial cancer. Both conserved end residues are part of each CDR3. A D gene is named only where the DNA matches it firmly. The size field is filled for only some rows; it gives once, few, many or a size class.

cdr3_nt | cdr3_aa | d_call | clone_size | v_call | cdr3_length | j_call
TGTGCCAGCAGCTTTGGCCAGGGCTCCTACGAGCAGTACTTC | CASSFGQGSYEQYF | NA | NA | TRBV11-2 | 14 | TRBJ2-7
TGTGCCAGCGGCAGGGTGGGCACAGATACGCAGTATTTT | CASGRVGTDTQYF | NA | NA | TRBV6-5 | 13 | TRBJ2-3
TGTGCCAGCAGCGTAGGAGGGGGCACCTACAATGAGCAGTTCTTC | CASSVGGGTYNEQFF | TRBD1 | NA | TRBV9 | 15 | TRBJ2-1
TGTGCCAGCAGTTTAGCGGGAGGGTTGGGGGAGCAGTACTTC | CASSLAGGLGEQYF | TRBD2 | few | TRBV28 | 14 | TRBJ2-7
TGTGCCAGCAGCTTAGGACTAGCGGGGAGTTACGAGCAGTACTTC | CASSLGLAGSYEQYF | TRBD2 | NA | TRBV5-5 | 15 | TRBJ2-7
TGTGCCAGCCGCTCAGGACAGATCCTTAATGAAAAACTGTTTTTT | CASRSGQILNEKLFF | NA | NA | TRBV28 | 15 | TRBJ1-4
TGCGCCAGCAGTCAACCCGGGACAGGGGCGGGTGAAAAACTGTTTTTT | CASSQPGTGAGEKLFF | TRBD1 | once | TRBV23-1 | 16 | TRBJ1-4
TGTGCCATCGGAGGAGCCCCGGATTCCCGCTCTGGAAACACCATATATTTT | CAIGGAPDSRSGNTIYF | NA | NA | TRBV10-3 | 17 | TRBJ1-3
TGCGCCAGCAGCCATTCCGGGACAGGGAACACTGAAGCTTTCTTT | CASSHSGTGNTEAFF | TRBD1 | NA | TRBV10-2 | 15 | TRBJ1-1
TGTGCCAGCAGTGGAGGCGGGAATGAGCAGTTCTTC | CASSGGGNEQFF | NA | NA | TRBV2 | 12 | TRBJ2-1
TGCGCCAGCAGCCAGTCCCCTGACGGGAGAGGGGAGACCCAGTACTTC | CASSQSPDGRGETQYF | NA | NA | TRBV4-1 | 16 | TRBJ2-5
TGTGCCAGCAGCTTAGGGACAGGGGGCGAACAGCCCCAGCATTTT | CASSLGTGGEQPQHF | TRBD1 | NA | TRBV11-2 | 15 | TRBJ1-5
TGTGCCAGCAGCTTAGGGGGACATCTCTCCTACGAGCAGTACTTC | CASSLGGHLSYEQYF | NA | few | TRBV7-9 | 15 | TRBJ2-7
TGTGCCAGCAGTGGCATGTTCCGGGGTAGCAATCAGCCCCAGCATTTT | CASSGMFRGSNQPQHF | NA | once | TRBV2 | 16 | TRBJ1-5
TGCGCCAGCAGAGAGGGACTTGTAAACACCGGGGAGCTGTTTTTT | CASREGLVNTGELFF | NA | NA | TRBV4-3 | 15 | TRBJ2-2
TGTGCCAGCAGCTTGAGCCTAGCGGGAGGAGGCAATGAGCAGTTCTTC | CASSLSLAGGGNEQFF | TRBD2 | few | TRBV5-8 | 16 | TRBJ2-1
TGTGCCAGTAGTATCGGACAGGGGTTGGGGCCCCAGCATTTT | CASSIGQGLGPQHF | TRBD1 | NA | TRBV19 | 14 | TRBJ1-5
TGTGCCAGCAGCTTAGCAGTGCAGGGTAATCAGCCCCAGCATTTT | CASSLAVQGNQPQHF | NA | NA | TRBV7-2 | 15 | TRBJ1-5
TGTGCCTGGAGTCCACGGGACAAATCCTACAATGAGCAGTTCTTC | CAWSPRDKSYNEQFF | NA | NA | TRBV30 | 15 | TRBJ2-1
TGTGCCAGCAGCTTACAGGGGGCGATGGTCAAAAACATTCAGTACTTC | CASSLQGAMVKNIQYF | TRBD1 | NA | TRBV7-2 | 16 | TRBJ2-4
TGCGCCAGCAGCCTAGCGCAGGGGCCTCTCTACGAGCAGTACTTC | CASSLAQGPLYEQYF | NA | NA | TRBV4-1 | 15 | TRBJ2-7
TGTGCCAGCAGCGTACTAGGTGGGCCCACAGATACGCAGTATTTT | CASSVLGGPTDTQYF | NA | NA | TRBV5-4 | 15 | TRBJ2-3
TGCGCCAGCAGCGTCACAGGGTCTGGAAACACCATATATTTT | CASSVTGSGNTIYF | NA | NA | TRBV5-1 | 14 | TRBJ1-3
TGTGCCTGGAGCCCGCGGGAGACCCAGTACTTC | CAWSPRETQYF | NA | few | TRBV30 | 11 | TRBJ2-5
TGTGCCAGCAGGACGGGACAGGGAGGCGGTTACAATGAGCAGTTCTTC | CASRTGQGGGYNEQFF | TRBD1 | medium-sized | TRBV2 | 16 | TRBJ2-1
TGTGCCAGCAGCCCCTACAGGAGCTACAATGAGCAGTTCTTC | CASSPYRSYNEQFF | NA | NA | TRBV5-4 | 14 | TRBJ2-1
TGTGCCAGCAGCACACGCCAGGGAAATGAAAAACTGTTTTTT | CASSTRQGNEKLFF | NA | NA | TRBV14 | 14 | TRBJ1-4
TGTGCCAGTAGTCCACGACAGGGCGGTGGCTACACCTTC | CASSPRQGGGYTF | TRBD1 | NA | TRBV19 | 13 | TRBJ1-2
TGCGCCAGCAGCTGGAGAGCGGGGGGCAATGAGCAGTTCTTC | CASSWRAGGNEQFF | TRBD2 | NA | TRBV5-1 | 14 | TRBJ2-1
TGTGCCAGTAGGGGGACTAGCGGGTACAATGAGCAGTTCTTC | CASRGTSGYNEQFF | TRBD2 | NA | TRBV19 | 14 | TRBJ2-1
TGTGCCAGCAGCTCTACCCCGACTAGCGGGGGGGTACATACGCAGTATTTT | CASSSTPTSGGVHTQYF | TRBD2 | NA | TRBV7-2 | 17 | TRBJ2-3
TGCGCCAGCAAGGAGAGCGGGAGAAGCACAGATACGCAGTATTTT | CASKESGRSTDTQYF | TRBD2 | NA | TRBV10-2 | 15 | TRBJ2-3
TGTGCCAGCAGCTCATCTAGCGGCCTTATCAACGAGCAGTACTTC | CASSSSSGLINEQYF | TRBD2 | NA | TRBV5-4 | 15 | TRBJ2-7
TGTGCCACCAGCAGAGATCGCAGCGCCTATGGCTACACCTTC | CATSRDRSAYGYTF | NA | NA | TRBV15 | 14 | TRBJ1-2
TGCGCCACTGTAATGAGCAGCGGGGGGGGATACGAGCAGTACTTC | CATVMSSGGGYEQYF | TRBD2 | NA | TRBV10-2 | 15 | TRBJ2-7
TGTGCCAGCAGTTTTTGGACTGCGGATCAGCCCCAGCATTTT | CASSFWTADQPQHF | NA | NA | TRBV28 | 14 | TRBJ1-5
TGTGCCAGCAGCACAGGGGTCGCTCAGCCCCAGCATTTT | CASSTGVAQPQHF | TRBD1 | NA | TRBV7-2 | 13 | TRBJ1-5
TGTGCCTGGAGTGTAGACGGGTTCGGCGGTCAGAATGAGCAGTTCTTC | CAWSVDGFGGQNEQFF | NA | NA | TRBV30 | 16 | TRBJ2-1
TGTGCCAGCAGGCTGGGACAGGGGATGCCCCAGCATTTT | CASRLGQGMPQHF | TRBD1 | NA | TRBV6-1 | 13 | TRBJ1-5
TGTGCCAGCAGCCACCAAGCGGGGGGGCTTTCCTCTGGCTACACCTTC | CASSHQAGGLSSGYTF | NA | NA | TRBV7-9 | 16 | TRBJ1-2
TGTGCCTGGAGTGTCGCGTCAGGGAACATTCAGTACTTC | CAWSVASGNIQYF | NA | NA | TRBV30 | 13 | TRBJ2-4
TGTGCCAGCAGCCCCCCAGCAGGGCACGAGACCCAGTACTTC | CASSPPAGHETQYF | NA | NA | TRBV5-4 | 14 | TRBJ2-5
TGTGCCTGGACAGGGCAGATCTCTGGGGCCAACGTCCTGACTTTC | CAWTGQISGANVLTF | NA | NA | TRBV30 | 15 | TRBJ2-6
TGTGCCAGTAGTACCCGACTAGCGGGGGGTAATGAGCAGTTCTTC | CASSTRLAGGNEQFF | TRBD2 | NA | TRBV19 | 15 | TRBJ2-1
TGTGCCAGCAGCCCCGCTAATGAAAAACTGTTTTTT | CASSPANEKLFF | NA | NA | TRBV28 | 12 | TRBJ1-4